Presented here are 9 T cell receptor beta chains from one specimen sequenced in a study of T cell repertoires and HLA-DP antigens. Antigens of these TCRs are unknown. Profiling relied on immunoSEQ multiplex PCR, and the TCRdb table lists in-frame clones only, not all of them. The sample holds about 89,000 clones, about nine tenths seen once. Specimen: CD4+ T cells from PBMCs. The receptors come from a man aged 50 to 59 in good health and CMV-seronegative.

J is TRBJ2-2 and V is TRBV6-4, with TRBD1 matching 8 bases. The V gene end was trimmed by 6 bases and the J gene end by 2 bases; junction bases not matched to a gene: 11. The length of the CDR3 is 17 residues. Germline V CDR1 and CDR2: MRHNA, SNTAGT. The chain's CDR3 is CASSSAAGGPNTGELFF. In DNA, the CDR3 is TGTGCCAGCAGCTCGGCGGCAGGGGGCCCCAACACCGGGGAGCTGTTTTTT.

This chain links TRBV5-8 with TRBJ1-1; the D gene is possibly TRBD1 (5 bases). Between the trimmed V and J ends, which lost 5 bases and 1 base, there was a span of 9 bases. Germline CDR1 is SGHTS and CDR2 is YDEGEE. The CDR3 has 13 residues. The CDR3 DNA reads TGTGCCAGCAGTCACGGACAGAACACTGAAGCTTTCTTT. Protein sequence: CASSHGQNTEAFF.

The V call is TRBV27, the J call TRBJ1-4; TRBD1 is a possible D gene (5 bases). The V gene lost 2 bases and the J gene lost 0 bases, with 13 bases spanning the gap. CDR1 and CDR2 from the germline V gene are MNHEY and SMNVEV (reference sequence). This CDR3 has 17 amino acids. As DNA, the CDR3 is TGTGCCAGCAGTTTAACCATCGACAGAGCAACTAATGAAAAACTGTTTTTT. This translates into CASSLTIDRATNEKLFF.

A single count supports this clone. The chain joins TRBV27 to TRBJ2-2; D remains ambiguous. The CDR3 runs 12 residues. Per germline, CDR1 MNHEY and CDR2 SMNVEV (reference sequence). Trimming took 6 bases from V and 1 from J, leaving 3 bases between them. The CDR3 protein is CASRRNTGELFF. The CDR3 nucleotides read TGTGCCAGCAGGAGGAACACCGGGGAGCTGTTTTTT.

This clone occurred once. The CDR3 region has the DNA TGCAGCGTTGTCGTTCCACTGGGAGAAAAACTGTTTTTT. This encodes CSVVVPLGEKLFF. The chain uses TRBV29-1 and TRBJ1-4; D uncertain. V lost 4 bases and J 8 bases, leaving 14 bases between the germline ends. Looked up from germline, CDR1 is SQVTM and CDR2 is ANQGSEA. This CDR3 is 13 amino acids long.

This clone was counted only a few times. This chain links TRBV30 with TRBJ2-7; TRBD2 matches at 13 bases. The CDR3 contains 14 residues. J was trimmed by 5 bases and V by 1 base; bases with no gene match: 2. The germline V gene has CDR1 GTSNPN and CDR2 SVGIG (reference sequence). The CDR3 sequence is CAWSAGTSGNEQYF. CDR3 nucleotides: TGTGCCTGGAGTGCCGGGACTAGCGGGAACGAGCAGTACTTC.

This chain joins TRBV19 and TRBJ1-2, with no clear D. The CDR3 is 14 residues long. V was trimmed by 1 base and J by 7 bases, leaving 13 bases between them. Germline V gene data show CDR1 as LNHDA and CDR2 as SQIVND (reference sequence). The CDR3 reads CASSIGAGSLGYTF. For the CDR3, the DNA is TGTGCCAGTAGTATAGGGGCAGGCTCTCTTGGCTACACCTTC.

CDR3 DNA sequence: TGTGCCTGGACTCTGGACAGGGAATATGGCTACACCTTC. Residues: CAWTLDREYGYTF. V usage is TRBV30 and J usage is TRBJ1-2, with TRBD1 matching over 8 bases. This CDR3 region has 13 residues. Trimming at V came to 4 bases and at J to 5 bases, leaving 6 bases not matched to a gene. Germline V gives CDR1 GTSNPN, CDR2 SVGIG (reference sequence).

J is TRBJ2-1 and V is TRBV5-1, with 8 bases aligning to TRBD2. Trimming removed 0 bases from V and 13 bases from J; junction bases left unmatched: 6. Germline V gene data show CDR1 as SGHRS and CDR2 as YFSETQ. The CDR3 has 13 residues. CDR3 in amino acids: CASSLDLAGGQFF. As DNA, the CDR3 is TGCGCCAGCAGCTTGGATCTAGCGGGCGGTCAGTTCTTC.